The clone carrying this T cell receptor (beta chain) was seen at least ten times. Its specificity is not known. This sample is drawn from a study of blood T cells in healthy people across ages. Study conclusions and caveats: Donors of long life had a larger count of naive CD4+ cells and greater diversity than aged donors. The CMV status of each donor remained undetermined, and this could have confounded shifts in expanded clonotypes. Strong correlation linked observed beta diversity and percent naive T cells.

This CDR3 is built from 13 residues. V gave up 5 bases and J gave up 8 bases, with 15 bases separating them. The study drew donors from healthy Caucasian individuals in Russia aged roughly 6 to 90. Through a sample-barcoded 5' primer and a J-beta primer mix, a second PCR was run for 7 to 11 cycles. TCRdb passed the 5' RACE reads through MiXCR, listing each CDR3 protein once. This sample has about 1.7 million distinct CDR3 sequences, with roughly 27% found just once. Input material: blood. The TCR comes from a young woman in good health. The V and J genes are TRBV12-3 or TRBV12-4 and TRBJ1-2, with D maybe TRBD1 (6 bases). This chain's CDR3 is CASSNRDTGGYTF. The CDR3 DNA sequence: TGTGCCAGCAGTAACCGGGACACTGGAGGCTACACCTTC.